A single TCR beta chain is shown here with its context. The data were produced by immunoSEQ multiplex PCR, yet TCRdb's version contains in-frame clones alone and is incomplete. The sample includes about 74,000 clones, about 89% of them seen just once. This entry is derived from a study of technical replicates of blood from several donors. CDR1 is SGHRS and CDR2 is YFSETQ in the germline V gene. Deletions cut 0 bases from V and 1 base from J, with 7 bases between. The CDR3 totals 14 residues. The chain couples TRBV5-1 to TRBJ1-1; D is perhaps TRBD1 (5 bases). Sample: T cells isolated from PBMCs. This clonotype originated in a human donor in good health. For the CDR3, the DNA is TGCGCCAGCAGCTTGGTGGACACGAACACTGAAGCTTTCTTT. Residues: CASSLVDTNTEAFF.